This is a list of T cell receptor beta chains from one sample in a study of CD8+ T cells in alopecia areata. Assay used: immunoSEQ multiplex PCR; TCRdb lists only in-frame clones, some missing. The sample holds roughly 120,000 clones, approximately 54% seen once. The sample in question was CD8+ T cells sorted from blood, obtained at week 24, from a patient treated with tofacitinib. Receptors originate from a human donor with alopecia areata. Each CDR3 is given with its conserved first and last residue. The order of the fields is J gene, V gene, D gene, clone size, CDR3 protein, CDR3 DNA. A D gene is named only where the DNA matches it firmly. The size of a clone is reported for some rows only, either as once, few or many, or as a class for expanded clones.

TRBJ2-7 TRBV15 TRBD1 once CATSTLEGAPNEQYF TGTGCCACCAGCACCCTCGAGGGGGCTCCGAACGAGCAGTACTTC
TRBJ1-2 TRBV6-4 TRBD1 . CASRADRATNYGYTF TGTGCCAGCAGGGCGGACAGGGCCACTAACTATGGCTACACCTTC
TRBJ1-2 TRBV7-9 . . CASSLHPDGYTF TGTGCCAGCAGCTTACATCCGGATGGCTACACCTTC
TRBJ2-7 TRBV11-2 . . CASSFEARGEQYF TGTGCCAGCAGCTTCGAGGCTAGAGGCGAGCAGTACTTC
TRBJ1-2 TRBV11-1 . . CASSLLGDTHYGYTF TGTGCCAGCAGCTTACTTGGTGACACCCACTATGGCTACACCTTC
TRBJ1-2 TRBV14 TRBD1 few CASSHSGTVYGYTF TGTGCCAGCAGCCACTCCGGGACAGTCTATGGCTACACCTTC
TRBJ1-1 TRBV7-3 . . CASSPGGNTEAFF TGTGCCAGCAGCCCCGGGGGGAACACTGAAGCTTTCTTT
TRBJ2-3 TRBV20-1 . . CSASGDTQYF TGCAGTGCTAGCGGAGATACGCAGTATTTT
TRBJ2-6 TRBV4-1 . many CASSQDFSSGANVLTF TGCGCCAGCAGCCAAGATTTTAGCTCTGGGGCCAACGTCCTGACTTTC
TRBJ2-5 TRBV10-3 . . CAISEVQQETQYF TGTGCCATCAGTGAGGTACAACAAGAGACCCAGTACTTC
TRBJ1-2 TRBV4-1 . . CASSQEGMNYGYTF TGCGCCAGCAGCCAAGAAGGGATGAACTATGGCTACACCTTC
TRBJ1-5 TRBV7-9 TRBD1 . CASSLGDREAPQPQHF TGTGCCAGCAGCTTAGGGGACAGGGAGGCGCCTCAGCCCCAGCATTTT
TRBJ1-2 TRBV2 TRBD1 once CASRDRGNYGYTF TGTGCCAGCAGGGACAGGGGAAACTATGGCTACACCTTC
TRBJ2-5 TRBV7-8 . . CASSEIGLSQYF TGTGCCAGCAGCGAGATAGGGCTGTCCCAGTACTTC
TRBJ2-5 TRBV28 . . CASSYRQVQETQYF TGTGCCAGCAGTTATCGACAGGTCCAAGAGACCCAGTACTTC
TRBJ2-6 TRBV4-3 . few CASSQVILHSGANVLTF TGCGCCAGCAGCCAAGTAATACTCCACTCTGGGGCCAACGTCCTGACTTTC
TRBJ1-1 TRBV30 . . CASETTRGAEAFF TGTGCCTCAGAAACGACCCGCGGCGCTGAAGCTTTCTTT